This section outlines one T cell receptor beta chain sequence together with its context. This entry belongs to a study of CD8+CD57+ T cells in acquired aplastic anemia. In the study overall: Mean yield of DNA from sorted CD4+ and CD8+ cells was 3 to 3.5 ug.

CDR3 and TCR beta VDJ profiling relied on a genomic DNA template. Each CDR3 protein gets one entry after TCRdb re-called the reads with MiXCR. The sample holds fewer than 85,000 distinct CDR3 sequences, 60% to 75% seen once. By flow cytometry, patients selected for sequencing had shown an expansion of CD8+CD57+ cells. Per germline, CDR1 SGHAT and CDR2 FQNNGV. CDR3 length equals 16 residues. Trimming stripped 0 bases from V and 0 bases from J, with 11 bases between. The sample consisted of sorted CD4+, CD8+, or CD8+CD57+ T cells (not recorded which) from PBMCs. The rearrangement joins TRBV11-2 to TRBJ1-1, with D possibly TRBD1 on 5 matching bases. The receptor comes from a human donor with aplastic anemia. This chain's CDR3 is CASSLEPGLLNTEAFF. As DNA, the CDR3 is TGTGCCAGCAGCTTAGAACCGGGACTCTTGAACACTGAAGCTTTCTTT.